The 17 T cell receptor beta chains below were found in one sample sequenced in a study of blood T cell repertoires in COVID-19. Sequenced by immunoSEQ multiplex PCR; TCRdb stores in-frame clones only, minus some. The sample includes about 320,000 clones, over 75% of them seen just once. Sequenced input: PBMCs or T cells enriched from blood (not recorded which). The receptor source for this set is a young man who had recovered from COVID-19.

This chain connects TRBV6-5 to TRBJ2-7; tentatively, D is TRBD2 (5 bases). V lost 6 bases, J lost 6 bases, and 21 bases lay in between. The CDR3 loop spans 15 amino acids. In germline, CDR1 is MNHEY, CDR2 SVGAGI. CDR3 in DNA: TGTGCCAGCAGCGATTACACGGGGTCACGCGGCGAGCAGTACTTC. This sequence encodes CASSDYTGSRGEQYF.

V gene TRBV28 combines with J gene TRBJ1-4; D remains ambiguous. This CDR3 has 14 residues. V was shortened by 6 bases and J by 0 bases, with 8 bases between the two germline ends. Germline lookup yields CDR1 MDHEN and CDR2 SYDVKM. The CDR3 nucleotides read TGTGCCAGCAGAAAGTGGCCAACTAATGAAAAACTGTTTTTT. It is translated as CASRKWPTNEKLFF. Supplemented by reference TRBV28 and TRBJ1-4, the full variable domain reads DVKVTQSSRYLVKRTGEKVFLECVQDMDHENMFWYRQDPGLGLRLIYFSYDVKMKEKGDIPEGYSVSREKKERFSLILESASTNQTSMYLCASRKWPTNEKLFFGSGTQLSVL.

The chain carries TRBV7-6 and TRBJ2-7; the match to TRBD2 covers 10 bases. Germline loops: CDR1 SGHVS, CDR2 FNYEAQ. This CDR3 contains 16 residues. Trimming cost V 5 bases and J 0 bases; bases outside gene matches: 7. The CDR3 region is CASSLKLAGASYEQYF. CDR3 nucleotide sequence: TGTGCCAGCAGCCTGAAGCTAGCGGGGGCCTCCTACGAGCAGTACTTC.

This clone was observed a handful of times. The chain couples TRBV10-3 to TRBJ2-2; tentatively, D is TRBD1 (5 bases). Between the trimmed V and J ends, which lost 6 bases and 0 bases, there was a span of 8 bases. The germline gives CDR1 ENHRY, CDR2 SYGVKD. This CDR3 has 14 amino acids. CDR3 protein: CAIRDKSNTGELFF. The CDR3 DNA follows: TGTGCCATCAGGGACAAATCGAACACCGGGGAGCTGTTTTTT.

V gene TRBV28 combines with J gene TRBJ2-1; D is possibly TRBD1 (6 bases). From germline, CDR1 is MDHEN and CDR2 SYDVKM. V was cut by 7 bases and J by 15 bases, with 22 bases left in between. The CDR3 spans 13 residues. CDR3 region: CASKPLPGHLGFF. CDR3 nucleotide sequence: TGTGCCAGCAAACCCCTTCCGGGACACCTTGGGTTCTTC.

The chain joins TRBV3-1 (or the pseudogene TRBV3-2) to TRBJ1-6; 7 bases match TRBD1. In germline, CDR1 is LGHDT, CDR2 YNNKEL (reference sequence). This CDR3 spans 16 amino acids. With 3 bases clipped from V and 0 bases from J, the junction kept 2 bases outside the gene matches. CDR3 amino acids: CASSQGQSSYNSPLHF. DNA of the CDR3: TGTGCCAGCAGCCAGGGACAGAGCTCCTATAATTCACCCCTCCACTTT.

The rearrangement uses TRBV5-1 and TRBJ2-5; 9 bases fit TRBD2. With V trimmed by 0 bases and J by 2 bases, 2 bases remained unmatched. The CDR3 extends over 15 amino acids. Germline values: CDR1 SGHRS, CDR2 YFSETQ. The CDR3 sequence: CASSLDSGGQETQYF. CDR3 sequence (DNA): TGCGCCAGCAGCTTGGATAGCGGGGGTCAAGAGACCCAGTACTTC.

In this sample, this clone turned up a few times. The J gene is TRBJ1-5, the V gene TRBV5-8; no clear D gene. Per the germline V gene, CDR1 is SGHTS and CDR2 is YDEGEE. CDR3 size: 12 residues. V shed 2 bases and J shed 7 bases, with 7 bases lying between them. CDR3 bases: TGTGCCAGCAGCTTCTCCGTGCAGCCCCAGCATTTT. Amino acid sequence: CASSFSVQPQHF.

The chain is built from TRBV7-2 and TRBJ2-3; 8 bases line up with TRBD2. V was clipped by 1 base and J by 3 bases; unmatched bases: 6. The CDR3 extends over 16 amino acids. The germline gives CDR1 SGHTA, CDR2 FQGNSA. DNA for the CDR3: TGTGCCAGCAGCTTAGTGGGCGGGGGGAGTACAGATACGCAGTATTTT. This codes for CASSLVGGGSTDTQYF.

The J gene is TRBJ2-7, the V gene TRBV19, with D possibly TRBD2 on 7 matching bases. Deletions cut 4 bases from V and 3 bases from J, with 13 bases between. CDR1 is LNHDA, CDR2 SQIVND, per germline (reference sequence). The CDR3 has 14 residues. CDR3 bases: TGTGCCAGTAGTAGGGGGGGACACAGCTACGAGCAGTACTTC. Protein sequence: CASSRGGHSYEQYF.

The chain uses TRBV15 and TRBJ1-2, with TRBD1 matching 10 bases. Germline assignment: CDR1 LNHNV and CDR2 YYDKDF (reference sequence). Losses at the gene ends were 1 base for V and 8 bases for J; bases not matched to a gene: 7. The CDR3 covers 15 residues. The CDR3 DNA is TGTGCCACCAGCAGAGTTCTCGGGACAGGGGAAGGCTACACCTTC. It yields the protein CATSRVLGTGEGYTF.

This clone was seen a single time. The chain couples TRBV11-2 to TRBJ2-7, with D possibly TRBD1 on 8 matching bases. V was clipped by 3 bases and J by 7 bases, with 28 bases between them. The CDR3 sequence is 18 residues long. Germline V gene sequence: CDR1 SGHAT, CDR2 FQNNGV. The CDR3 region is CASSFSSITGGRAGEQYF. The CDR3 DNA reads TGTGCCAGCAGCTTCTCGAGTATAACAGGGGGGCGAGCGGGAGAGCAGTACTTC.

V is TRBV7-6 and J is TRBJ2-1, with 14 bases aligning to TRBD2. The CDR3 runs to 18 residues. After removal of 5 bases from V and 4 bases from J, the junction contained 10 bases not matched to a gene. CDR1 is SGHVS, CDR2 FNYEAQ, per germline. The CDR3 DNA reads TGTGCCAGCAGCCAAGGACTAGCGGGGGGTGCTGGGTACAATGAGCAGTTCTTC. Amino acid sequence: CASSQGLAGGAGYNEQFF.

The gene calls are TRBV7-9 and TRBJ2-3, with a tentative D call TRBD2 (5 bases). This CDR3 spans 17 amino acids. The germline V gene encodes CDR1 SEHNR and CDR2 FQNEAQ (reference sequence). Deletions cut 2 bases from V and 1 base from J, with 16 bases between. The CDR3, as DNA: TGTGCCAGCAGCTTAAGGTCCGGAGTGGAGGGCACAGATACGCAGTATTTT. This encodes CASSLRSGVEGTDTQYF.

The chain recombines TRBV5-6 with TRBJ2-3, with 13 nucleotides matching TRBD2. Trimming cost V 4 bases and J 2 bases; bases outside gene matches: 7. Germline CDR1 reads SGHDT; CDR2 reads YYEEEE. The CDR3 sequence is 17 residues long. The CDR3 DNA reads as TGTGCCAGCAGCCCCCCGACTAGCGGGGGGCCCACAGATACGCAGTATTTT. Translated: CASSPPTSGGPTDTQYF.

The chain joins TRBV13 to TRBJ1-3, with D perhaps TRBD1 (6 bases). Germline V CDR1 and CDR2: PRHDT, FYEKMQ (reference sequence). The length of the CDR3 is 13 residues. Between the trimmed V and J ends, which lost 4 bases and 5 bases, there was a span of 9 bases. The CDR3 DNA reads as TGTGCCAGCAGCTCGGGACACAGAAACACCATATATTTT. Amino acid sequence: CASSSGHRNTIYF.

V usage is TRBV9 and J usage is TRBJ2-3, with 10 bases fitting TRBD1. Germline V CDR1 and CDR2: SGDLS, YYNGEE. The CDR3 runs 16 residues. J was trimmed by 1 base and V by 0 bases; bases with no gene match: 2. The CDR3 here is CASSVAGTGGTDTQYF. The CDR3 coding sequence is TGTGCCAGCAGCGTAGCCGGGACAGGGGGCACAGATACGCAGTATTTT.